This TCR beta chain was profiled in a study of blood T cell repertoires in COVID-19. Study details: The United States, Italy and Spain were the sources of the acute and convalescent COVID-19 samples.

Under the authors' procedure: Amplification from reference gene primers served as the basis for estimated nucleated cell counts. The repertoire was sequenced with immunoSEQ multiplex PCR; TCRdb's copy has only in-frame clones and lacks some. D and trimming were read from the DNA, whereas the V and J calls and clone size are those reported in that table. The data contain a few hundred thousand clones, approximately 85% of them singletons. CDR3 length: 14 residues. Per germline, CDR1 LGHDT and CDR2 YNNKEL (reference sequence). V lost 6 bases to trimming and J lost 7 bases; unmatched junction nucleotides: 6. Those who participated ranged in age from 18 to 89 years and resided in roughly 26 US areas.

Sequenced: PBMCs or T cells enriched from blood (not recorded which). The genes are TRBV3-1 (or the pseudogene TRBV3-2) and TRBJ2-3, with 11 bases aligning to TRBD2. The sequence derives from a woman aged 30 to 39 who had recovered from COVID-19. The CDR3 loop is CASRDSGGGNTQYF. The CDR3 nucleotides are TGTGCCAGCAGAGATAGCGGGGGGGGGAATACGCAGTATTTT.